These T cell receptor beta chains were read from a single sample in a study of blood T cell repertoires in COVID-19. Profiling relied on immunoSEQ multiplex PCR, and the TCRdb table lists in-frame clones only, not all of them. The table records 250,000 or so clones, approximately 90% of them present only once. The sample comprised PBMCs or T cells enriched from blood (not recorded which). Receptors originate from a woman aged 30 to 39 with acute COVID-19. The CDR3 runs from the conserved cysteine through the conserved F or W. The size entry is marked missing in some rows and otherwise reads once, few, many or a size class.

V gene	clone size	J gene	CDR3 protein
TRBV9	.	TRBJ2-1	CASSPGAQGRNEQFF
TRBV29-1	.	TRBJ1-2	CSGGASNGYTF
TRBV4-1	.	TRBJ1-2	CASSSENLVGYTF
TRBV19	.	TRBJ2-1	CASSIGTSSYNEQFF
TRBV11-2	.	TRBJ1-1	CASSQTQGGTEAFF
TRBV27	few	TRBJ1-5	CASSLSGRFWTPNQPQHF
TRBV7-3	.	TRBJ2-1	CASSLTSGQGAYEQFF
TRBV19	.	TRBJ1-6	CASSLQGLNSPLHF
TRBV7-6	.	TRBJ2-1	CASSLEPPIYNEQFF
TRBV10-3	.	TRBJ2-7	CAISETRASVAYEQYF
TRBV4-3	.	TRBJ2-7	CASSQDLGAPYEQYF
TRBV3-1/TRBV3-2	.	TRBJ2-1	CASSQEGGMSSNEQFF
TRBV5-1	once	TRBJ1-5	CASSLDPNQPQHF
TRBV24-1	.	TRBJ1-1	CATSDSAGGGNTEAFF
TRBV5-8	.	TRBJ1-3	CASSLVTGGSGNTIYF
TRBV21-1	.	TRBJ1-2	CASSNTGTANYGYTF
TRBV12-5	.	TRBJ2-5	CASGLGHETQYF
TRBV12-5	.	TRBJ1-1	CASGLSGTAEAFF
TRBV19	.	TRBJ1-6	CASSPTGGPNNSPLHF
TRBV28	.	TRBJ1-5	CASSGVVSNQPQHF
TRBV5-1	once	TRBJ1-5	CASSLEPGGNQPQHF
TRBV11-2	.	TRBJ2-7	CASGPWTSGGYEQYF
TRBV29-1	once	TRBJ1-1	CSVDLGVGQAFF
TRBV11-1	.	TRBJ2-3	CASSFQLAGEVDTQYF
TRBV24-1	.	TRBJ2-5	CATSDPLAGGYYETQYF
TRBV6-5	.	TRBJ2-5	CASTTGRDQETQYF
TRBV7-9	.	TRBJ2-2	CASSWGPDSRAGELFF